This T cell receptor beta chain derives from a study of beta chain features in type 1 diabetes. Study details: Researchers looked at fewer than 110 million sorted cells across all samples.

Study-wide findings and caveats: Shorter templates might be favored by PCR, and equally so in patients and in controls.

Expressed TCRB transcripts were sequenced because the entire RNA isolate underwent reverse transcription. Naive, central memory and regulatory T cell samples yielded a few million reads on average. Sequencing used immunoSEQ multiplex PCR; TCRdb keeps in-frame clones, though not all of them. The data show roughly 290,000 clones, roughly 8% seen once. With 3 bases clipped from V and 2 bases from J, the junction kept 5 bases outside the gene matches. Germline V gene data show CDR1 as SGDLS and CDR2 as YYNGEE. This CDR3 comprises 15 residues. This clone was observed a few times. No antigen is known for it. Central memory, naive, regulatory and stem cell-like memory CD4+ cells were sorted by CD45RO/CCR7/CD25/CD127/CD95/CD27.

The clonotype originates from a young woman in good health. The chain has TRBV9 and TRBJ2-3, with 8 bases identical to TRBD2. The sample was central memory CD4+ T cells from blood. The CDR3 reads CASSALAGNTDTQYF. The CDR3 region has the DNA TGTGCCAGCAGCGCCTTAGCGGGAAACACAGATACGCAGTATTTT.